The T cell receptor beta chain under discussion was sequenced for a study of radiation and T cells in renal cell carcinoma. Time point: blood 2 weeks post-SBRT. The treatment: 15 Gy SBRT to primary tumor, nephrectomy 4 weeks later. Profiled with immunoSEQ multiplex PCR; TCRdb holds only in-frame clones, not every one. In the table there are some 75,000 clones, 82% of which are singletons. V shed 4 bases, J shed 4 bases, and the junction held 1 base outside the gene matches. Germline loops: CDR1 SQVTM, CDR2 ANQGSEA. CDR3 length: 12 residues. This chain joins TRBV29-1 and TRBJ2-7; 10 nucleotides match TRBD1. Sequences were derived from blood, sampled from a patient whose treatment included radiotherapy and nephrectomy. This clonotype was sampled from a man aged 60 to 75 with renal cell carcinoma. CDR3 protein: CSVGDRGYEQYF. The CDR3 DNA sequence: TGCAGCGTTGGGGACAGGGGATACGAGCAGTACTTC.